These 30 T cell receptor beta chains originate from one sample sequenced in a study of T-cell memory formation after mild COVID-19. Each CDR3 protein is one row after TCRdb ran MiXCR on the 5' RACE reads. The sample yields 500,000 to 550,000 distinct CDR3 sequences, around 21% seen once. Sequencing used PBMCs or a T cell subset sorted from them (not recorded which). The receptors here all came from an adult woman who had mild COVID-19 (a few samples of this study predate the infection). Cell type and time point are not known.

This clonotype was detected only a few times. The genes are TRBV7-9 and TRBJ2-5, with D possibly being TRBD2 (6 bases). The CDR3 loop spans 16 amino acids. CDR1 is SEHNR and CDR2 is FQNEAQ in the germline V gene (reference sequence). The V end lost 4 bases, the J end lost 5 bases, and 20 bases lay between the germline ends. The CDR3 sequence: CASSSTLGVAGETQYF. CDR3 in DNA: TGTGCCAGCAGCTCCACCTTAGGGGTGGCGGGGGAGACCCAGTACTTC.

This clonotype has only a few counts. The rearrangement uses TRBV12-3 or TRBV12-4 and TRBJ2-1; 14 bases fit TRBD2. With V trimmed by 7 bases and J by 8 bases, 13 bases remained unmatched. The CDR3 has 17 residues. DNA for the CDR3: TGTGCCAGCACTGGGACTAGCGGGGGATCCGGGAGGGATGAGCAGTTCTTC. Encoded protein: CASTGTSGGSGRDEQFF.

In this sample, this clonotype turned up a few times. The rearrangement joins TRBV12-3 or TRBV12-4 to TRBJ2-5, with no clear D. V gave up 3 bases and J gave up 1 base, with 9 bases separating them. The CDR3 spans 14 residues. The CDR3 is CASSFGLSQETQYF. CDR3 coding DNA: TGTGCCAGCAGTTTCGGTCTCAGCCAAGAGACCCAGTACTTC.

J is TRBJ2-7 and V is TRBV19; 9 nucleotides match TRBD1. This CDR3 contains 12 residues. Germline loops: CDR1 LNHDA, CDR2 SQIVND (reference sequence). CDR3 amino acids: CASSTTRDRDLV. CDR3 DNA sequence: TGTGCCAGTAGTACCACTCGGGACAGGGACCTGGTA.

This clonotype was recorded only once. This chain links TRBV7-9 with TRBJ2-7; the D gene is possibly TRBD2 (5 bases). The V and J ends lost 8 bases and 7 bases respectively, with 15 bases between them. The CDR3 has 12 amino acids. CDR1 is SEHNR and CDR2 is FQNEAQ in the germline V gene (reference sequence). CDR3 sequence reads: CASRDSLREQYF. The CDR3, as DNA: TGTGCCAGCCGGGATTCTCTTCGTGAGCAGTACTTC.

CDR3 loop: CSARDWNWPDYEQYF. CDR3 DNA: TGCAGTGCTAGAGATTGGAATTGGCCAGATTACGAGCAGTACTTC. The gene calls are TRBV20-1 and TRBJ2-7; D ambiguous. The germline V and J ends were trimmed by 0 bases and 4 bases, with 16 bases remaining between them. Looked up from germline, CDR1 is DFQATT and CDR2 is SNEGSKA (reference sequence). The CDR3 consists of 15 residues.

This CDR3 is CASSHRLLGTGELFF. In DNA, the CDR3 is TGCGCCAGCAGCCACCGGCTCTTGGGGACCGGGGAGCTGTTTTTT. The chain is built from TRBV5-1 and TRBJ2-2, with D uncertain. The CDR3 is 15 residues long. The V and J ends lost 4 bases and 5 bases respectively, with 15 bases between them. The germline V gene has CDR1 SGHRS and CDR2 YFSETQ.

This chain joins TRBV12-3 or TRBV12-4 and TRBJ1-2; 8 nucleotides agree with TRBD1. This CDR3 comprises 12 residues. The ends lost 6 bases at V and 7 bases at J; junction bases unmatched: 4. This CDR3 reads CASSGQGSGYTF. CDR3 nucleotide sequence: TGTGCCAGCAGCGGACAGGGTAGTGGCTACACCTTC.

This clonotype occurred many times. The chain recombines TRBV7-3 with TRBJ1-1, with 9 positions matching TRBD1. V lost 5 bases, J lost 3 bases, and 1 base stayed unmatched. The germline gives CDR1 SGHTA, CDR2 FQGTGA. There are 13 residues in the CDR3. For the CDR3, the DNA is TGTGCCAGCAGCCGGACAGGGGACACTGAAGCTTTCTTT. As protein: CASSRTGDTEAFF.

This clonotype was observed a few times. The V and J genes are TRBV5-6 and TRBJ2-7; TRBD1 matches at 9 bases. Trimming cost V 5 bases and J 6 bases; bases outside gene matches: 6. The CDR3 length is 13 residues. Germline CDR1 SGHDT, CDR2 YYEEEE. The CDR3 here is CASRDTGGGEQYF. As DNA, the CDR3 is TGTGCCAGCAGAGATACAGGGGGCGGCGAGCAGTACTTC.

CDR3 coding DNA: TGTGCCAGCAGTTTGTGGGTCGGGGCAGGGATCTCCTACGAGCAGTACTTC. This gives the protein CASSLWVGAGISYEQYF. The rearrangement links TRBV12-3 or TRBV12-4 to TRBJ2-7; the D call may be TRBD1 or TRBD2 (5 bases each). Trimming left V 3 bases short and J 0 bases short, with 18 bases between. This CDR3 is built from 17 residues.

The rearrangement links TRBV12-3 or TRBV12-4 to TRBJ2-3; 15 positions match TRBD2. V dropped 5 bases and J dropped 6; count of bases not matched to a gene: 6. The CDR3 has 16 residues. The CDR3 loop reads CASSPGLAGGLDTQYF. CDR3 DNA sequence: TGTGCCAGCAGTCCAGGACTAGCGGGGGGGCTGGATACGCAGTATTTT.

The chain uses TRBV6-5 and TRBJ1-5; D ambiguous. This CDR3 has 14 residues. Trimming cost V 0 bases and J 7 bases, with 10 bases left between them. Per the germline V gene, CDR1 is MNHEY and CDR2 is SVGAGI. Here the CDR3 reads CASSYSTSSQPQHF. The CDR3 nucleotides read TGTGCCAGCAGTTACTCAACCAGTAGCCAGCCCCAGCATTTT.

This chain joins TRBV7-3 and TRBJ2-3, with 10 bases identical to TRBD2. The CDR3 totals 15 residues. Germline trimming cut 3 bases from V and 4 bases from J; bases unmatched to any gene: 4. Germline CDR1 and CDR2: SGHTA and FQGTGA. CDR3 nucleotides: TGTGCCAGCAGCTTCCTAGCGGGAGCCCCAGATACGCAGTATTTT. As protein: CASSFLAGAPDTQYF. Drawing the rest from reference TRBV7-3 and TRBJ2-3, the complete variable domain is GAGVSQTPSNKVTEKGKYVELRCDPISGHTALYWYRQSLGQGPEFLIYFQGTGAADDSGLPNDRFFAVRPEGSVSTLKIQRTERGDSAVYLCASSFLAGAPDTQYFGPGTRLTVL.

The V call is TRBV29-1, the J call TRBJ1-2, with D possibly TRBD1 on 6 matching bases. The CDR3 is 12 residues long. V was trimmed by 1 base and J by 3 bases, leaving 6 bases between them. CDR1 SQVTM and CDR2 ANQGSEA come from the germline V gene. CDR3 in DNA: TGCAGCGTTGAAGGGACAGACTATGGCTACACCTTC. Its translation is CSVEGTDYGYTF.

This clonotype was picked up a small number of times. The V call is TRBV9, the J call TRBJ2-7, with D tentatively TRBD1 (6 bases). Germline-derived CDR1 and CDR2 are SGDLS and YYNGEE. The germline V and J ends were trimmed by 0 bases and 0 bases, with 10 bases remaining between them. The CDR3 contains 15 residues. This CDR3 reads CASSVDWGPSYEQYF. The CDR3 coding sequence is TGTGCCAGCAGCGTAGACTGGGGGCCCTCCTACGAGCAGTACTTC.

The gene calls are TRBV6-5 and TRBJ2-7, with D possibly matching TRBD1 (5 bases). Germline CDR1 and CDR2: MNHEY and SVGAGI. The CDR3 totals 12 residues. V lost 8 bases and J lost 0, with 8 bases in between. The CDR3 sequence: CASRTPSYEQYF. The CDR3 DNA reads as TGTGCCAGCCGGACACCCTCCTACGAGCAGTACTTC.

The rearrangement uses TRBV7-9 and TRBJ1-1; 9 bases are shared with TRBD1. Germline lookup yields CDR1 SEHNR and CDR2 FQNEAQ (reference sequence). The CDR3 length is 15 residues. The V and J ends lost 1 base and 9 bases, in that order; junction bases with no gene match: 9. The CDR3 loop reads CASSLGPGGQGKAFF. The CDR3 bases are TGTGCCAGCAGCTTAGGACCAGGGGGACAGGGTAAAGCTTTCTTT. Combining the CDR3 with reference TRBV7-9 and TRBJ1-1 gives the whole variable domain DTGVSQNPRHKITKRGQNVTFRCDPISEHNRLYWYRQTLGQGPEFLTYFQNEAQLEKSRLLSDRFSAERPKGSFSTLEIQRTEQGDSAMYLCASSLGPGGQGKAFFGQGTRLTVV.

The rearrangement joins TRBV7-8 to TRBJ1-1; D is undetermined. Germline V gives CDR1 SGHVS, CDR2 FQNEAQ. V lost 5 bases and J 3 bases, leaving 10 bases between the germline ends. The CDR3 spans 13 residues. The CDR3 loop is CASSAVRDTEAFF. DNA for the CDR3: TGTGCCAGCAGCGCCGTCCGGGACACTGAAGCTTTCTTT.

The V call is TRBV7-3, the J call TRBJ2-1, with 8 bases identical to TRBD1. Losses at the gene ends were 2 bases for V and 8 bases for J; bases not matched to a gene: 11. Per germline, CDR1 SGHTA and CDR2 FQGTGA. This CDR3 has 16 amino acids. CDR3: CASSLHSQGAQDEQFF. The CDR3, as DNA: TGTGCCAGCAGCTTACATTCGCAGGGGGCGCAAGATGAGCAGTTCTTC.

J is TRBJ2-7 and V is TRBV5-1; D may match TRBD1 or TRBD2 (5 bases each). This CDR3 spans 15 amino acids. Germline CDR1 is SGHRS and CDR2 is YFSETQ. The V end was cut by 3 bases, the J end by 2 bases, with 15 bases between. The CDR3 sequence is CASSSRDDSTYEQYF. As DNA, the CDR3 is TGCGCCAGCAGCTCGAGGGACGACAGTACCTACGAGCAGTACTTC.

The CDR3 DNA reads as TGTGCCAGCAGCTCGACGTCGGGACAGGGACCCTACGAGCAGTACTTC. Translated: CASSSTSGQGPYEQYF. The chain links TRBV11-2 to TRBJ2-7; 9 bases fit TRBD1. CDR1 is SGHAT, CDR2 FQNNGV, per germline. The ends lost 4 bases at V and 2 bases at J; junction bases unmatched: 9. This CDR3 has 16 amino acids.

This clonotype was counted only a few times. The rearrangement uses TRBV7-9 and TRBJ2-3, with D hard to call. The germline V gene has CDR1 SEHNR and CDR2 FQNEAQ (reference sequence). V lost 1 base and J lost 1, with 9 bases in between. CDR3 length equals 15 residues. CDR3 in amino acids: CASSLVLLGTDTQYF. CDR3 nucleotides: TGTGCCAGCAGCTTAGTCCTCCTGGGCACAGATACGCAGTATTTT. Variable domain in full (rest from reference TRBV7-9 and TRBJ2-3): DTGVSQNPRHKITKRGQNVTFRCDPISEHNRLYWYRQTLGQGPEFLTYFQNEAQLEKSRLLSDRFSAERPKGSFSTLEIQRTEQGDSAMYLCASSLVLLGTDTQYFGPGTRLTVL.

This chain links TRBV6-5 with TRBJ2-6; 12 bases agree with TRBD1. CDR3 length equals 18 residues. The germline CDR1 and CDR2 sequences are MNHEY and SVGAGI. With 5 bases clipped from V and 2 bases from J, the junction kept 7 bases outside the gene matches. DNA for the CDR3: TGTGCCAGCAGTGACCCCCGGGACAGGGGGCCTGGGGCCAACGTCCTGACTTTC. Its translation: CASSDPRDRGPGANVLTF.

The gene calls are TRBV12-3 or TRBV12-4 and TRBJ1-1, with TRBD1 matching over 8 bases. This CDR3 is built from 12 residues. V gave up 7 bases and J gave up 4 bases; unmatched junction bases: 2. The CDR3 spells CASKQGGTEAFF. The CDR3 coding sequence is TGTGCCAGCAAACAGGGGGGCACTGAAGCTTTCTTT.

J is TRBJ1-2 and V is TRBV29-1; D is ambiguous. Germline V lookup: CDR1 SQVTM, CDR2 ANQGSEA. The CDR3 loop spans 14 amino acids. With 4 bases removed from V and 4 bases from J, the gap between germline ends came to 16 bases. Here the CDR3 reads CSVAGLWSVYGYTF. The CDR3 region has the DNA TGCAGCGTTGCTGGATTGTGGTCAGTCTATGGCTACACCTTC.

This clonotype was observed a few times. This rearrangement joins TRBV7-8 to TRBJ1-1; 7 nucleotides match TRBD1. V lost 8 bases, J lost 1 base, and 13 bases stayed unmatched. CDR1 is SGHVS, CDR2 FQNEAQ, per germline. CDR3 length: 16 residues. The CDR3 DNA reads TGTGCCAGCCGGGCAACGCCGGGACAGACGAACACTGAAGCTTTCTTT. Its translation: CASRATPGQTNTEAFF. Looking up the rest from reference TRBV7-8 and TRBJ1-1 gives the full variable domain: GAGVSQSPRYKVAKRGQDVALRCDPISGHVSLFWYQQALGQGPEFLTYFQNEAQLDKSGLPSDRFFAERPEGSVSTLKIQRTQQEDSAVYLCASRATPGQTNTEAFFGQGTRLTVV.

This chain connects TRBV12-3 or TRBV12-4 to TRBJ1-1; D perhaps matches TRBD1 (5 bases). The CDR3 consists of 14 residues. V lost 3 bases and J lost 6, with 14 bases in between. The CDR3 protein is CASSFSVRGAEAFF. The CDR3, as DNA: TGTGCCAGCAGTTTTTCCGTTAGGGGTGCTGAAGCTTTCTTT.

This clonotype was seen a handful of times. J is TRBJ2-1 and V is TRBV24-1; 10 bases map to TRBD2. Germline V CDR1 and CDR2: KGHDR, SFDVKD. The CDR3 runs 15 residues. The V gene end was trimmed by 2 bases and the J gene end by 7 bases; junction bases not matched to a gene: 4. The chain's CDR3 is CATSDSWTSGNEQFF. In DNA, the CDR3 is TGTGCCACCAGTGATTCCTGGACTAGCGGTAATGAGCAGTTCTTC.

V usage is TRBV19 and J usage is TRBJ1-1; tentatively, D is TRBD1 (6 bases). The V end lost 2 bases, the J end lost 4 bases, and 11 bases lay between the germline ends. This CDR3 is built from 14 residues. Germline assignment: CDR1 LNHDA and CDR2 SQIVND (reference sequence). Written as DNA, the CDR3 is TGTGCCAGTAGTATACCCGGGGGCTTCACTGAAGCTTTCTTT. Its protein product is CASSIPGGFTEAFF.